This T cell receptor (beta chain) was sequenced in a study of metastatic and nonmetastatic thyroid tumors (dated by TCRdb to the early 2020s). The study in broad terms: Repertoires from peripheral blood and from tumor or nodule tissue samples of malignant and benign thyroid patients were compared.

The CDR3 sequence holds 14 residues, the cysteine and phenylalanine included. Only the CDR3 portion is preserved as DNA: 42 bases, with reading frame beginning at the first base. Broader findings and caveats from the paper: In both blood and tumor samples, TCR beta diversity was reported to be significantly higher in malignant tumors than in benign nodules.

None of the patients had been given any treatment before thyroid surgery. The study retrospectively analysed patient clinical samples collected from the early 2010s to the late 2010s using T-cell receptor beta sequencing. This clone showed up just a few times. Its recognized antigen is unknown. The germline gene is not matched at one end of the junction; a read error may be the cause. To prepare the library, PCR was applied. This sample was sequenced with an Illumina HiSeq 4000. High-throughput sequencing was used to profile the TCR beta-chain CDR3 region of every patient. The authors' analysis ran thus. Drawing on CDR3 differences between clinicopathological groups, the researchers built a classifier meant to tell apart patients with distant-metastatic papillary thyroid cancer. To measure repertoire diversity the researchers used the Shannon index, while the Morisita-Horn index served to gauge how similar the tumor and blood repertoires were. Starting from the raw public reads, TCRdb applied fastp trimming at Q25, assembled clones with MiXCR and retained in-frame beta chains. For this entry, the V and J calls and clone size follow TCRdb and not the study's own pipeline. This sample holds some 86,000 clones; around an eighth were observed only once. In total, the top ten clones hold roughly 8.2% of the sample.

The sequence derives from a female donor with papillary thyroid cancer or a benign thyroid nodule (not recorded which). Some clones in this sample may be carry-over from other donors' samples. The chain employs TRBV6-7 and TRBJ2-2; the D segment could be TRBD1, given 5 matching bases. TRBV6-7 qualifies as an ORF whose function is uncertain. The sample was tumor tissue. CDR3 reads: CASSYSDITWELFF. The nucleotide sequence is TGTGCCAGCAGTTACTCGGACATCACCTGGGAGCTGTTTTTT.